The entry that follows covers one T cell receptor beta chain sequence. What it binds is not known. The data belong to a study of cytomegalovirus exposure and HLA in healthy donors. Whole-study results and caveats: Roughly even sequencing depth across donors was the assumption behind the presence/absence analyses. The study had only CMV serostatus as immune exposure information. Among TCR beta chains of equal frequency, HLA-associated ones were more clonally expanded in a later analysis.

Primers for the PCR totalled 60 Vbeta and 13 Jbeta. Assay used: immunoSEQ multiplex PCR; TCRdb lists only in-frame clones, some missing. The sample has 90,000 to 150,000 clones, around 69% seen once; the top ten hold 6.5% to 9%. Despite likely unrecorded immune exposures, the donors were nominally healthy at the time of sampling. This TCR was recovered from a woman between 35 and 50 years old in good health and CMV-seropositive. The sample comprised PBMCs.

This CDR3 reads CASSVLAKRGHEKLFF. CDR3 in DNA: TGTGCCAGCAGTGTCCTCGCGAAGAGGGGGCATGAAAAACTGTTTTTT. The rearrangement links TRBV2 to TRBJ1-4, with 7 positions matching TRBD1. J was trimmed by 6 bases and V by 4 bases; bases with no gene match: 11. This CDR3 contains 16 residues. Germline V gives CDR1 SNHLY, CDR2 FYNNEI.